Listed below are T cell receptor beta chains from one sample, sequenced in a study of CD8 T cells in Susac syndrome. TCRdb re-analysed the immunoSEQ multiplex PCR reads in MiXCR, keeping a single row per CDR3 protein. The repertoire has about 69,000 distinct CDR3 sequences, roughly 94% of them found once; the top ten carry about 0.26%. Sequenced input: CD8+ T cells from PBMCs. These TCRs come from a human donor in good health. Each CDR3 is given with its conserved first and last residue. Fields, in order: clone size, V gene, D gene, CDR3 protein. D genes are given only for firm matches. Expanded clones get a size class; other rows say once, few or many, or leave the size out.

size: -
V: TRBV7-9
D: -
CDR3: CASSDLPGFHYGYTF

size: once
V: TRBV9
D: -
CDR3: CASSVVEGGTEAFF

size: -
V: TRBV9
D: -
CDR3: CASGRGRNSPLHF

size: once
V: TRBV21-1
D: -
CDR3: CASSHQGDNYGYTF

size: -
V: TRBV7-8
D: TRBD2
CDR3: CASSPRSGAFSYNEQFF

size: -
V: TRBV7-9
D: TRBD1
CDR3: CASSPRTGSHEQFF

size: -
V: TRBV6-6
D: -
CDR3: CASSYLGPQETQYF

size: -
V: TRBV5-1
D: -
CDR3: CASSLYTGAYEQYF

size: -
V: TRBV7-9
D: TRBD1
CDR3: CASSPWDSNSPLHF

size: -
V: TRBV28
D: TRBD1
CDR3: CASRFYSTTGKAGNYGYTF

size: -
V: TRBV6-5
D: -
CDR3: CASTGQGGVYEQYF

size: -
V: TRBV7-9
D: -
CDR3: CASSGGQLTEAFF

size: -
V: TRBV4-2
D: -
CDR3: CASSQLRQGRTEAFF

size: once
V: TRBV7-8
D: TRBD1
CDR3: CASSPGQDPTDTQYF

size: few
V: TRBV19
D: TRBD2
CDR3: CAVQRGTGELFF

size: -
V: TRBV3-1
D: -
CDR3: CASSQEGAWVAHNLYEQYF

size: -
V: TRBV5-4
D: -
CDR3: CASSSSPKNYGYTF

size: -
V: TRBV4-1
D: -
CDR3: CASSPFPGVVAEAFF

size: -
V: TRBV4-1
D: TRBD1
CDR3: CASSPRTGWETQYF

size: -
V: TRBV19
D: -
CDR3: CASNHRVKEAQYF

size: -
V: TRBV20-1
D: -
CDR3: CSARDYGADTQYF

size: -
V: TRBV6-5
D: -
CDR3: CASSLSINNEQFF

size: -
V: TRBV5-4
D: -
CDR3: CASSRLWDRSLGYTF

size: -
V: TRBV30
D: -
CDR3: CAWISYNEQFF

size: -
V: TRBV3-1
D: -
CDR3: CASSETSVLHNEQFF

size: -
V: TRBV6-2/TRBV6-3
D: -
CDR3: CASSPSIPQYF

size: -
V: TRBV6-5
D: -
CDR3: CASSYSPGQYEQYF

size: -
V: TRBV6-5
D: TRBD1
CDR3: CASSFGQGSGANVLTF

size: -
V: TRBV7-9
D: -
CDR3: CASSSGSKNEQFF

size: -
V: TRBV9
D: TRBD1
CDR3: CASSSGQGAGGELFF

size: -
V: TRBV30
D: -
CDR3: CAWSVSGDTEAFF

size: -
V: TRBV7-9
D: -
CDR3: CASSLPINTEAFF

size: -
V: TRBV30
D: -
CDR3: CAWIGGFNYGYTF

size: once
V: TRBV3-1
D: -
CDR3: CASSQEWKREQYF

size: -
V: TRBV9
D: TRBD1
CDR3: CASSVDGTGGFSPLHF

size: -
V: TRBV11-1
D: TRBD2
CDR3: CASSLPGRTSGVPSYNEQFF

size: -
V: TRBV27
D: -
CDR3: CASSPSLGQKAHEQFF

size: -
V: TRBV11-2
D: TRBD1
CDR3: CASSPGQGDQPQHF

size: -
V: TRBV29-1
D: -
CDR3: CSVEGNDVVGELFF

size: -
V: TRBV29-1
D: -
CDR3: CSVEGRWGTDYEQYF

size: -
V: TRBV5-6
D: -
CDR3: CASSLLVGEQYF

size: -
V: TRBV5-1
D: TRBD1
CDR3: CASSLDRGGQPQHF

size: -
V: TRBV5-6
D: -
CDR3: CASSAGHFDNEQFF

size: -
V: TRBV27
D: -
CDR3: CASSPGGAMKPQHF

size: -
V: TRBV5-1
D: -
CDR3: CASSLSSSEAFF

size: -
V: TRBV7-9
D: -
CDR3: CASSLESGGEKLFF

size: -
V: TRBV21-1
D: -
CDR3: CASRDRDSPGNNEQFF

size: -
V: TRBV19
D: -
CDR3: CASSIRWGPYEQYF

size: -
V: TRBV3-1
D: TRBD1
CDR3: CASSEDIFNRGNSPLHF

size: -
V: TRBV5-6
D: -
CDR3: CASSFGEWNTEAFF

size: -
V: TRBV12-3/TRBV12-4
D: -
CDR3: CAILREKGDNEQFF

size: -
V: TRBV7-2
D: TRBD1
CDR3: CASSFGQGQETQYF

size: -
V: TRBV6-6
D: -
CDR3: CASGLVSGANVLTF

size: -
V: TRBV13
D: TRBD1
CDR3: CASSMDRGYEQYF